Following are 27 T cell receptor beta chains from one sample sequenced in a study of naive and memory T cell subsets. Treatment meaning: skin biopsy from PPD injection site in Mantoux-positive individual. A UMI-containing oligonucleotide was joined by 3' ligation to the TCR cDNA template. Four PCR rounds used nested alpha and beta constant region primers plus the SP2 primer. Each CDR3 protein is one row after TCRdb ran MiXCR on the UMI-ligation and nested PCR reads. Of 37,000 or so distinct CDR3 sequences in the sample, roughly 11% are singletons; the top ten hold around 4.2%. Sequences were derived from skin, sampled from a tuberculin skin test site. The receptors derive from an adult in good health.

This clonotype was observed a handful of times. The chain employs TRBV20-1 and TRBJ2-5; D is ambiguous. The CDR3 is 15 residues long. The germline gives CDR1 DFQATT, CDR2 SNEGSKA (reference sequence). With 4 bases removed from V and 2 bases from J, the gap between germline ends came to 17 bases. The DNA for the CDR3 is TGCAGTGCTACATCCCTAGAGACGTGGCAAGAGACCCAGTACTTC. Protein: CSATSLETWQETQYF.

V and J are TRBV20-1 and TRBJ1-2; the D gene is possibly TRBD1 (5 bases). Between the trimmed V and J ends, which lost 3 bases and 3 bases, there was a span of 14 bases. Per the germline V gene, CDR1 is DFQATT and CDR2 is SNEGSKA (reference sequence). The CDR3 sequence is 14 residues long. The CDR3 reads CSASLPGGDYGYTF. The CDR3 DNA follows: TGCAGTGCTAGTTTACCGGGGGGGGACTATGGCTACACCTTC.

This clonotype was recorded a few times. The chain combines TRBV2 with TRBJ2-1; TRBD1 aligns across 10 bases. Germline CDR1 is SNHLY and CDR2 is FYNNEI. The CDR3 length is 14 residues. Unmatched junction bases numbered 0, after V lost 3 bases and J lost 4 bases. The CDR3 nucleotides are TGTGCCAGCAGTGAGGGACAGGGGTACAATGAGCAGTTCTTC. This gives the protein CASSEGQGYNEQFF.

This clonotype was seen more than once but under ten times. The chain combines TRBV20-1 with TRBJ2-2; tentative D call: TRBD1 (6 bases). Germline-derived CDR1 and CDR2 are DFQATT and SNEGSKA (reference sequence). V was clipped by 4 bases and J by 3 bases, with 15 bases between them. The CDR3 has 15 residues. The CDR3 DNA reads TGCAGTGCTAAGAATCAGGGGATCGACACCGGGGAGCTGTTTTTT. Translation: CSAKNQGIDTGELFF.

The gene calls are TRBV4-1 and TRBJ2-7; D ambiguous. The CDR3 sequence is 17 residues long. Germline assignment: CDR1 MGHRA and CDR2 YSYEKL. Trimming removed 0 bases from V and 7 bases from J, with 22 bases in between. CDR3 nucleotide sequence: TGCGCCAGCAGCCAAGATCGGTCGGACCCCCGGGTCGCTGAGCAGTACTTC. Amino acid sequence: CASSQDRSDPRVAEQYF.

The chain carries TRBV20-1 and TRBJ2-3; 8 bases are a match to TRBD2. Germline lookup yields CDR1 DFQATT and CDR2 SNEGSKA (reference sequence). The CDR3 extends over 15 amino acids. CDR3 in DNA: TGCAGCGGGGGGGGGGGGCTCTTGGGCACAGATACGCAGTATTTT. This sequence encodes CSGGGGLLGTDTQYF.

The genes are TRBV7-3 and TRBJ1-2, with TRBD1 as a possible D gene (6 bases). The CDR3 contains 14 residues. CDR1 is SGHTA, CDR2 FQGTGA, per germline. Trimming pared 2 bases from V and 6 bases from J, leaving 13 bases between. The CDR3 nucleotides are TGTGCCAGCAGCTTACGGGGGGCGCGGGATGGCTACACCTTC. The encoded protein is CASSLRGARDGYTF. Filled out from reference TRBV7-3 and TRBJ1-2, the complete variable domain reads GAGVSQTPSNKVTEKGKYVELRCDPISGHTALYWYRQSLGQGPEFLIYFQGTGAADDSGLPNDRFFAVRPEGSVSTLKIQRTERGDSAVYLCASSLRGARDGYTFGSGTRLTVV.

This clonotype was seen many times. The rearrangement links TRBV6-4 to TRBJ1-5, with a weak D call TRBD1 (5 bases). The length of the CDR3 is 13 residues. CDR1 is MRHNA, CDR2 SNTAGT, per germline. The ends were cut back, 4 bases at V and 6 bases at J, with 10 bases in the middle. For the CDR3, the DNA is TGTGCCAGCAGTGTACAGGCCGGTCAGCCCCAGCATTTT. Encoded protein: CASSVQAGQPQHF.

In this sample, this clonotype turned up many times. V and J are TRBV27 and TRBJ2-6; D gene uncertain. CDR3 size: 12 residues. Per germline, CDR1 MNHEY and CDR2 SMNVEV (reference sequence). Trimming removed 4 bases from V and 2 bases from J, with 0 bases in between. CDR3 protein: CASSSGANVLTF. DNA of the CDR3: TGTGCCAGCAGTTCTGGGGCCAACGTCCTGACTTTC.

This clonotype was seen a few times. The chain employs TRBV7-3 and TRBJ2-7; D is possibly TRBD1 or TRBD2 (5 bases each). The length of the CDR3 is 13 residues. V was cut by 4 bases and J by 3 bases, with 10 bases left in between. Germline CDR1 and CDR2: SGHTA and FQGTGA. The CDR3: CASSSGPNYEQYF. Here the CDR3 DNA reads TGTGCCAGCAGCTCGGGACCAAACTACGAGCAGTACTTC.

The rearrangement uses TRBV12-3 or TRBV12-4 and TRBJ2-4; TRBD2 matches at 8 bases. The CDR3 contains 13 residues. V was clipped by 2 bases and J by 6 bases; unmatched bases: 0. CDR3 sequence: CASSLRGGNIQYF. The CDR3 nucleotides read TGTGCCAGCAGTTTACGGGGGGGAAACATTCAGTACTTC.

This clonotype was detected many times. This chain joins TRBV28 and TRBJ2-5; weak D call: TRBD2 (6 bases). CDR1 and CDR2 from the germline V gene are MDHEN and SYDVKM. The V and J ends lost 1 base and 4 bases respectively, with 13 bases between them. This CDR3 contains 15 residues. CDR3 sequence: CASSLSAGSRETQYF. The DNA of the CDR3 is TGTGCCAGCAGTTTATCAGCCGGGAGCCGAGAGACCCAGTACTTC. The variable domain in full, completed from reference TRBV28 and TRBJ2-5, reads DVKVTQSSRYLVKRTGEKVFLECVQDMDHENMFWYRQDPGLGLRLIYFSYDVKMKEKGDIPEGYSVSREKKERFSLILESASTNQTSMYLCASSLSAGSRETQYFGPGTRLLVL.

With regard to this clonotype: The junction does not match germline at one end; this may be a read error. The genes are TRBV11-2 and TRBJ1-2, with TRBD1 matching 7 bases. The V gene's germline CDR1 is SGHAT and CDR2 FQNNGV. The CDR3 is 13 amino acids. CDR3: CASSPGQDYVYTF. The CDR3 region has the DNA TGTGCCAGCAGTCCTGGACAGGACTATGTCTACACCTTC.

V is TRBV5-4 and J is TRBJ2-2; tentatively, D is TRBD1 or TRBD2 (6 bases each). Per germline, CDR1 SGHNT and CDR2 YYREEE (reference sequence). The CDR3 covers 15 residues. Trimming removed 0 bases at V and 5 bases at J, with 11 bases between. Written as DNA, the CDR3 is TGTGCCAGCAGCTTGGAGCTAGGGGGGACCGGGGAGCTGTTTTTT. It yields the protein CASSLELGGTGELFF.

In its sample, this clonotype was seen many times. This chain links TRBV28 with TRBJ2-3, with D maybe TRBD2 (5 bases). The CDR3 has 14 residues. CDR1 MDHEN and CDR2 SYDVKM come from the germline V gene. The V end was cut by 6 bases, the J end by 0 bases, with 10 bases between. The chain's CDR3 is CASRTLGSTDTQYF. DNA for the CDR3: TGTGCCAGCAGGACACTAGGAAGCACAGATACGCAGTATTTT.

The chain has TRBV7-9 and TRBJ2-3, with 11 bases fitting TRBD2. V was clipped by 0 bases and J by 4 bases; unmatched bases: 3. The CDR3 sequence is 16 residues long. Germline V gene data show CDR1 as SEHNR and CDR2 as FQNEAQ (reference sequence). The CDR3: CASSLASLAGADTQYF. In DNA form, the CDR3 reads TGTGCCAGCAGCTTAGCCTCACTAGCGGGAGCAGATACGCAGTATTTT.

The J gene is TRBJ2-7, the V gene TRBV7-9; D might be TRBD2 (5 bases). Germline CDR1 reads SEHNR; CDR2 reads FQNEAQ (reference sequence). The CDR3 totals 14 residues. V was clipped by 2 bases and J by 5 bases, with 13 bases between them. The CDR3 sequence is CASSLLGGLDEQYF. DNA for the CDR3: TGTGCCAGCAGCTTACTCGGAGGCCTCGACGAGCAGTACTTC.

Many counts were recorded for this clonotype. The chain employs TRBV18 and TRBJ1-2; TRBD1 is a possible D gene (5 bases). The germline V and J ends were trimmed by 5 bases and 6 bases, with 22 bases remaining between them. Germline CDR1 is KGHSH and CDR2 is LQKENI. The CDR3 totals 16 residues. CDR3 amino acids: CASSSDPRQQLNGYTF. CDR3 sequence (DNA): TGTGCCAGCTCATCCGATCCGAGACAGCAGTTGAATGGCTACACCTTC.

The chain recombines TRBV10-3 with TRBJ2-7, with D unclear. The CDR3 length is 12 residues. V lost 4 bases to trimming and J lost 3 bases, with 7 bases between them. The V gene's germline CDR1 is ENHRY and CDR2 SYGVKD. CDR3 protein: CAISGADYEQYF. CDR3 in DNA: TGTGCCATCAGTGGGGCCGACTACGAGCAGTACTTC.

On this clonotype itself: At one end the junction does not follow the germline gene, possibly because of a read error. V is TRBV4-2 and J is TRBJ2-7; 10 nucleotides line up with TRBD1. Per germline, CDR1 LGHNA and CDR2 YNFKEQ. This CDR3 has 18 amino acids. The CDR3 sequence is CTSSQQATGGIFTYEQYF. For the CDR3, the DNA is TGTACCAGCAGCCAACAAGCGACAGGGGGCATCTTCACCTACGAGCAGTACTTC.

The chain combines TRBV7-9 with TRBJ2-1; tentative D call: TRBD1 (6 bases). This CDR3 is 16 amino acids long. The germline V gene encodes CDR1 SEHNR and CDR2 FQNEAQ (reference sequence). The V gene lost 6 bases and the J gene lost 3 bases, with 18 bases spanning the gap. The CDR3 loop reads CASSGGNRDNYNEQFF. The CDR3 nucleotides are TGTGCCAGCAGTGGGGGTAACCGGGACAACTACAATGAGCAGTTCTTC.

Comment on this clonotype: At one end the junction does not follow the germline gene, possibly because of a read error. V usage is TRBV14 and J usage is TRBJ2-2; TRBD2 is a possible D gene (5 bases). This CDR3 comprises 14 residues. CDR1 is SGHDN, CDR2 FVKESK, per germline. CDR3 sequence (DNA): TGTGCCAGCAGCCAAGTCGTACACACCGGGAAGCTGTTTTTT. This codes for CASSQVVHTGKLFF.

This clonotype counts as medium-sized. The V and J genes are TRBV20-1 and TRBJ1-2, with a weak D call TRBD1 (5 bases). The V gene's germline CDR1 is DFQATT and CDR2 SNEGSKA (reference sequence). The CDR3 contains 13 residues. V dropped 6 bases and J dropped 4 bases, with 15 bases sitting between them. The CDR3 bases are TGCAGTGCCCTACGGCCGGGACCCTATGGCTACACCTTC. This translates into CSALRPGPYGYTF.

The chain combines TRBV5-3 with TRBJ2-4; D perhaps matches TRBD1 (5 bases). TRBV5-3 is an ORF, and what it does is uncertain. The CDR3 extends over 17 amino acids. Trimming left V 4 bases short and J 1 base short, with 18 bases between. The CDR3 region is CARSLYAQRGAKNIQYF. CDR3 bases: TGTGCCAGAAGCCTCTACGCCCAAAGGGGTGCCAAAAACATTCAGTACTTC.

Relative to its sample, this clonotype is medium-sized (0.01 to 0.1%). The CDR3 here is CSGRQGSSYNSPLHF. CDR3 bases: TGCAGTGGTCGACAGGGTAGCTCCTATAATTCACCCCTCCACTTT. The V and J genes are TRBV20-1 and TRBJ1-6; 7 bases are a match to TRBD1. The CDR3 contains 15 residues. V shed 7 bases, J shed 0 bases, and the junction held 6 bases outside the gene matches. CDR1 is DFQATT, CDR2 SNEGSKA, per germline (reference sequence).

Many counts were recorded for this clonotype. V usage is TRBV27 and J usage is TRBJ2-3; 10 nucleotides match TRBD1. Germline V lookup: CDR1 MNHEY, CDR2 SMNVEV (reference sequence). The CDR3 runs 17 residues. The junction had 7 bases not matched to a gene; V was cut back by 4 bases and J by 0 bases. The CDR3 protein is CASSSLGQGGSTDTQYF. Here the CDR3 DNA reads TGTGCCAGCAGTTCCCTCGGACAGGGGGGCAGCACAGATACGCAGTATTTT.

CDR3 region: CASRQGDTGNTIYF. The CDR3 nucleotides read TGTGCCAGCAGACAGGGGGACACTGGAAACACCATATATTTT. The V gene is TRBV28, the J gene TRBJ1-3; 8 nucleotides match TRBD1. The CDR3 totals 14 residues. V shed 6 bases, J shed 2 bases, and the junction held 3 bases outside the gene matches. The germline V gene has CDR1 MDHEN and CDR2 SYDVKM. The entire variable domain, with the rest obtained from reference TRBV28 and TRBJ1-3, is as follows: DVKVTQSSRYLVKRTGEKVFLECVQDMDHENMFWYRQDPGLGLRLIYFSYDVKMKEKGDIPEGYSVSREKKERFSLILESASTNQTSMYLCASRQGDTGNTIYFGEGSWLTVV.